This T cell receptor (beta chain) was found in a study of blood T cell repertoires in COVID-19. Looking at the study overall: The samples span acute and convalescent COVID-19 from the United States, Italy and Spain. T cells, B-cell-depleted T cells, or PBMCs provided the cDNA or gDNA that served as material.

Only in-frame clones appear in the TCRdb table, and some are missing; sequencing was by immunoSEQ multiplex PCR. The sample lists about 190,000 clones; around four fifths were seen once. V gave up 5 bases and J gave up 7 bases; unmatched junction bases: 9. Germline CDR1 is LGHDT and CDR2 is YNNKEL (reference sequence). CDR3 length equals 14 residues. The chain uses TRBV3-1 (or the pseudogene TRBV3-2) and TRBJ1-2, with 8 bases aligning to TRBD1. The sequenced sample consisted of peripheral blood. The clonotype comes from a woman aged 80 or over with active or convalescent COVID-19. The DNA for the CDR3 is TGTGCCAGCAGCGATCAGGGGGCGCTTAGTGGCTACACCTTC. It yields the protein CASSDQGALSGYTF.